The next 6 T cell receptor beta chains were all read from a single sample in a study of blood T cell repertoires in COVID-19. Sequencing used immunoSEQ multiplex PCR; TCRdb keeps in-frame clones, though not all of them. Among tens of thousands of clones listed, 89% were seen once. Sequenced input: peripheral blood. All receptors derive from a man in his fifties or sixties with COVID-19, enrolled during active disease.

This clone showed up just once. This sequence joins TRBV6-5 and TRBJ2-2, with TRBD1 matching 7 bases. Looked up from germline, CDR1 is MNHEY and CDR2 is SVGAGI. V shed 7 bases and J 7 bases; nucleotides not matched to a gene: 6. The CDR3 extends over 13 amino acids. The CDR3 sequence: CASIYQGDGELFF. The CDR3 region has the DNA TGTGCCAGCATTTATCAGGGGGACGGGGAGCTGTTTTTT.

The sample holds a few counts of this clone. The chain is built from TRBV24-1 and TRBJ2-5; D gene uncertain. The CDR3 contains 12 residues. Germline loops: CDR1 KGHDR, CDR2 SFDVKD. Trimming stripped 5 bases from V and 3 bases from J, with 6 bases between. CDR3 amino acids: CATSAQEETQYF. In nucleotides, the CDR3 is TGTGCCACCAGTGCCCAGGAAGAGACCCAGTACTTC.

The rearrangement uses TRBV12-3 or TRBV12-4 and TRBJ1-2, with 8 bases lining up with TRBD1. Unmatched junction bases numbered 2, after V lost 8 bases and J lost 3 bases. This CDR3 is built from 12 residues. The CDR3 DNA reads TGTGCCAGCGCACAGGGGGACTATGGCTACACCTTC. Encoded protein: CASAQGDYGYTF.

This clone was counted a few times. CDR3 sequence: CASASGRADTQYF. CDR3 coding DNA: TGCGCCAGCGCTAGCGGGAGGGCAGATACGCAGTATTTT. This rearrangement joins TRBV5-1 to TRBJ2-3; 12 bases are a match to TRBD2. The J segment lost 4 bases and the V segment lost 7 bases, leaving 1 base of the junction unmatched. This CDR3 spans 13 amino acids. CDR1 SGHRS and CDR2 YFSETQ come from the germline V gene.

The genes are TRBV7-9 and TRBJ2-7, with unresolved D. From germline, CDR1 is SEHNR and CDR2 FQNEAQ (reference sequence). Between the trimmed V and J ends, which lost 5 bases and 4 bases, there was a span of 12 bases. The CDR3 extends over 13 amino acids. In nucleotides, the CDR3 is TGTGCCAGCAGCCTACGCCAATCGTACGAGCAGTACTTC. Amino acid sequence: CASSLRQSYEQYF.

CDR3 bases: TGTGCCAGCAGCACACAGGGTGGGGCCAACGTCCTGACTTTC. This sequence encodes CASSTQGGANVLTF. The J gene is TRBJ2-6, the V gene TRBV2; possibly TRBD1 for D (6 bases). The ends were cut back, 6 bases at V and 3 bases at J, with 9 bases in the middle. The length of the CDR3 is 14 residues. CDR1 is SNHLY and CDR2 is FYNNEI in the germline V gene.